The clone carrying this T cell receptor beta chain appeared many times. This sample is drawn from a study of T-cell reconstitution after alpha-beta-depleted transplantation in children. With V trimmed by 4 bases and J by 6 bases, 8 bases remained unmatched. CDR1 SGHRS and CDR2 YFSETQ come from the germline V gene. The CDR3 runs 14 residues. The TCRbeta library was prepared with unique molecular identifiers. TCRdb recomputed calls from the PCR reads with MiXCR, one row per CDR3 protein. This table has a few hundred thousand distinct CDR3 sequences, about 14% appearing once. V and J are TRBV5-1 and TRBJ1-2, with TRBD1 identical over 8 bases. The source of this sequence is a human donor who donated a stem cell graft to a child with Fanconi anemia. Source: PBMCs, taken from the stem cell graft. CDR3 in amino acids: CASSPGTGFDGYTF. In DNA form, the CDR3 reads TGCGCCAGCAGCCCGGGGACAGGATTCGATGGCTACACCTTC.